This section outlines one TCR beta chain sequence together with its context. Its antigen is unknown. These data are taken from a study of CXCR3-negative and CXCR3-positive naive CD8 T cells. From germline, CDR1 is SGHTA and CDR2 FQGNSA. The CDR3 is 15 amino acids. Study observations and caveats: Naive cells with CXCR3 showed TRB CDR3s that were more hydrophobic than those in CXCR3-negative naive cells.

With UMI labels, 5' RACE was used to prepare the TRB cDNA libraries. TCRdb reprocessed the 5' RACE reads and keeps a single row for each CDR3 protein, giving no DNA. This listing includes roughly 130,000 distinct CDR3 sequences. The chain recombines TRBV7-2 with TRBJ2-7; absent DNA, TCRdb's TRBD2 call cannot be checked. The TCR was taken from a human donor in good health. Some clones in this sample may be carry-over from other donors' samples. What was sequenced was naive CXCR3+ CD8+ T cells from blood. Described subset: CD45RO-CCR7+CD27+CD95- naive CD8+ T cells expressing CXCR3 (TNR3+). Here the CDR3 reads CASSSLAGPSYEQYF.